One and the same sample provided the 10 T cell receptor beta chains below, sequenced in a study of T-cell memory formation after mild COVID-19. One entry per CDR3 protein, called by TCRdb with MiXCR from the 5' RACE reads. The repertoire includes 250,000 or so distinct CDR3 sequences, over 8.5% of them detected once, and approximately 20% sits in the top ten. Sequencing was done on a sample of PBMCs or a T cell subset sorted from them (not recorded which). The receptors here all came from a man between 18 and 29 years old who had mild COVID-19 (a few samples of this study predate the infection). Cell type and time point are not known.

This sequence joins TRBV6-1 and TRBJ1-2; tentatively, D is TRBD1 (6 bases). The CDR3 runs to 14 residues. Germline CDR1 reads MNHNS; CDR2 reads SASEGT. Trimming removed 6 bases from V and 4 bases from J, with 15 bases in between. Here the CDR3 reads CASRERPGAYGYTF. CDR3 bases: TGTGCCAGCAGGGAACGGCCGGGGGCCTATGGCTACACCTTC.

This clonotype has a handful of counts. The chain recombines TRBV25-1 with TRBJ2-5; 9 bases are shared with TRBD2. CDR3 size: 14 residues. Germline loops: CDR1 MGHDK, CDR2 SYGVNS. Trimming took 7 bases from V and 1 from J; bases not matched to a gene: 4. CDR3 residues: CASKNSGGQETQYF. CDR3 DNA sequence: TGTGCCAGCAAGAATAGCGGGGGCCAAGAGACCCAGTACTTC.

This clonotype was found a few times. The chain has TRBV10-3 and TRBJ2-7; tentatively, D is TRBD2 (5 bases). This CDR3 region has 13 residues. V lost 2 bases to trimming and J lost 7 bases, with 12 bases between them. Germline V gene data show CDR1 as ENHRY and CDR2 as SYGVKD. CDR3 DNA sequence: TGTGCCATCAGTGAGGTTTCTCGCGGGGAGCAGTACGTC. Amino acids: CAISEVSRGEQYV.

There are a few counts of this clonotype. The V and J genes are TRBV7-2 and TRBJ2-3; 13 nucleotides agree with TRBD2. V lost 1 base and J lost 2; bases outside the gene matches: 6. This CDR3 has 18 residues. Per germline, CDR1 SGHTA and CDR2 FQGNSA. Here the CDR3 reads CASSLDSGLAGDTDTQYF. CDR3 coding DNA: TGTGCCAGCAGCTTAGACTCCGGACTAGCGGGGGACACAGATACGCAGTATTTT.

In this sample, this clonotype turned up a few times. V gene TRBV5-1 combines with J gene TRBJ1-2, with TRBD1 matching 7 bases. V trimming: 0 bases; J trimming: 2 bases; junction bases outside the gene matches: 1. Germline V gene data show CDR1 as SGHRS and CDR2 as YFSETQ. The CDR3 consists of 14 residues. The CDR3 reads CASSLGDRNYGYTF. The DNA of the CDR3 is TGCGCCAGCAGCTTGGGGGACAGAAACTATGGCTACACCTTC.

This clonotype was seen a handful of times. The V and J genes are TRBV28 and TRBJ2-7; D gene uncertain. This CDR3 has 13 amino acids. The ends were cut back, 4 bases at V and 4 bases at J, with 11 bases in the middle. Germline V gives CDR1 MDHEN, CDR2 SYDVKM. Written as DNA, the CDR3 is TGTGCCAGCAGTTCCGCGAGGTATTACGAGCAGTACGTC. Translating gives CASSSARYYEQYV.

The chain combines TRBV5-6 with TRBJ2-3, with D hard to call. The ends were cut back, 3 bases at V and 7 bases at J, with 18 bases in the middle. The CDR3 covers 15 residues. Germline V gene data show CDR1 as SGHDT and CDR2 as YYEEEE. The CDR3 nucleotides are TGTGCCAGCAGCTATCCGCAGCAAAGGTTGAATACGCAGTATTTT. It yields the protein CASSYPQQRLNTQYF.

This clonotype was counted many times. The CDR3, as DNA: TGCGCCAGCAGCTCCCTCCCTAGCGACAATGAGCAGTTCTTC. Translated, it gives CASSSLPSDNEQFF. This sequence joins TRBV5-1 and TRBJ2-1; possibly TRBD2 for D (6 bases). The CDR3 is made up of 14 amino acids. The V gene's germline CDR1 is SGHRS and CDR2 YFSETQ. Trimming removed 3 bases at V and 5 bases at J, with 12 bases between.

V is TRBV28 and J is TRBJ2-3; a possible D gene is TRBD1 (6 bases). V was clipped by 7 bases and J by 3 bases, with 14 bases between them. Germline V CDR1 and CDR2: MDHEN, SYDVKM. The CDR3 length is 14 residues. The CDR3 DNA is TGTGCCAGCACAAGACAGGATGCAACAGATACGCAGTATTTT. This sequence encodes CASTRQDATDTQYF.

This chain links TRBV4-1 with TRBJ1-4; D possibly corresponds to TRBD1 (5 bases). CDR1 and CDR2 from the germline V gene are MGHRA and YSYEKL. CDR3 length equals 13 residues. V gave up 1 base and J gave up 8 bases, with 8 bases separating them. CDR3: CASSQVAGEKLFF. DNA of the CDR3: TGCGCCAGCAGCCAAGTGGCAGGGGAAAAACTGTTTTTT.